These 5 T cell receptor beta chains were all obtained from the same sample, sequenced in a study of OX40 agonist ivuxolimab in advanced cancers. The table came from immunoSEQ multiplex PCR; TCRdb's copy has only in-frame clones and leaves some out. Counted here are roughly 81,000 clones, nearly 95% occurring once; the ten biggest clones make up 9.5% to 12%. This specimen consisted of CD4+ or CD8+ T cells sorted from blood, obtained in a trial of the OX40 agonist ivuxolimab. These receptors came from an adult with an advanced solid tumor such as melanoma, head and neck, liver or kidney cancer.

This chain joins TRBV21-1 and TRBJ2-1; the table gives TRBD2 as D, unverified against the DNA. TRBV21-1 is assigned pseudogene status. The CDR3 is 16 residues long. The CDR3 region is CASSNYASGFYNEQFF. As DNA, the CDR3 is TGTGCCAGCAGCAATTACGCTAGCGGGTTCTACAATGAGCAGTTCTTC.

V and J are TRBV7-9 and TRBJ2-1, with 11 bases identical to TRBD2. The CDR3 is 17 residues long. Germline V lookup: CDR1 SEHNR, CDR2 FQNEAQ (reference sequence). With V trimmed by 5 bases and J by 6 bases, 12 bases remained unmatched. The CDR3 loop reads CASSTRGLAVFTNEQFF. The CDR3 nucleotides are TGTGCCAGCAGCACACGGGGACTAGCGGTTTTTACCAATGAGCAGTTCTTC.

The rearrangement uses TRBV21-1 and TRBJ2-7. TRBV21-1 is labeled a pseudogene. CDR3 length: 12 residues. Here the CDR3 reads CASSKGSYEQYF. DNA for the CDR3: TGTGCCAGCAGCAAAGGAAGCTACGAGCAGTACTTC.

J is TRBJ1-1 and V is TRBV12-5, with D uncertain. V was cut by 3 bases and J by 0 bases, with 17 bases left in between. The CDR3 totals 17 residues. Germline V gene lookup returns CDR1 LGHNT and CDR2 FRNRAP. The CDR3 DNA reads TGTGCTAGTGGTTTTGTGTCGGGCGGAATTATGAACACTGAAGCTTTCTTT. Amino acids: CASGFVSGGIMNTEAFF.

This rearrangement joins TRBV2 to TRBJ1-1; 8 bases are shared with TRBD1. V was pared by 6 bases and J by 1 base, with 10 bases of the junction left unmatched. CDR3 size: 16 residues. Germline V gene data show CDR1 as SNHLY and CDR2 as FYNNEI. In nucleotides, the CDR3 is TGTGCCAGCAGCGGTCTTGACAGGGGCGGGAACACTGAAGCTTTCTTT. Translated, it gives CASSGLDRGGNTEAFF.